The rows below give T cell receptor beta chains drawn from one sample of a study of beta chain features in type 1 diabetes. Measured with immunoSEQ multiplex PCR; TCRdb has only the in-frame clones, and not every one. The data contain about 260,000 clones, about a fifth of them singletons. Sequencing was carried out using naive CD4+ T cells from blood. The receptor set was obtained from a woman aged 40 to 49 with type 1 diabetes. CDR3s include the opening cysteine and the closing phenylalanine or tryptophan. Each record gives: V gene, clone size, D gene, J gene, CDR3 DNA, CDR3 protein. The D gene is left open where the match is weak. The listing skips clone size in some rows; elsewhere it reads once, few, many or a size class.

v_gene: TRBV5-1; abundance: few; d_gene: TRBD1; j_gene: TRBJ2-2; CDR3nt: TGCGCCAGCAGCCCGGGACAGGCGAACACCGGGGAGCTGTTTTTT; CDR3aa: CASSPGQANTGELFF
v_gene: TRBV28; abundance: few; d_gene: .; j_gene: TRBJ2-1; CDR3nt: TGTGCCAGCAGTTTAAGGGGCAATGAGCAGTTCTTC; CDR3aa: CASSLRGNEQFF
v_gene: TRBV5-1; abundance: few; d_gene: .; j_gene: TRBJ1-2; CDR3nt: TGCGCCAGCAGCTTGGGGGACACTCCAAACTATGGCTACACCTTC; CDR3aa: CASSLGDTPNYGYTF
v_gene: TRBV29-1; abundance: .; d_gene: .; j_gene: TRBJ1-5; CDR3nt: TGCAGCGTTGGGCAGGTCAATCAGCCCCAGCATTTT; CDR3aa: CSVGQVNQPQHF
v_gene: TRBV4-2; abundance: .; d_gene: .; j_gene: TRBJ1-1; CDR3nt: TGTGCCAGCAGCCAAGACAGGTCTGAAGCTTTCTTT; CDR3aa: CASSQDRSEAFF
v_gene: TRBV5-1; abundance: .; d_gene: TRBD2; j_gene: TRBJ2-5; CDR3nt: TGCGCCAGCAGCTCCGAATGGACTAGCGGGAGGGAGACCCAGTACTTC; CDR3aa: CASSSEWTSGRETQYF
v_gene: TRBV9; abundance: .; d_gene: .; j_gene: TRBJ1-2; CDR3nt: TGTGCCAGCAGCCCCGGGGGGGGTGGCTACACCTTC; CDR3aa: CASSPGGGGYTF
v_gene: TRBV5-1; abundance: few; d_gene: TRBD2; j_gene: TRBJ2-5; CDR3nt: TGCGCCAGCCGGGAGGGAGCAACGTGGGAGACCCAGTACTTC; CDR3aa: CASREGATWETQYF
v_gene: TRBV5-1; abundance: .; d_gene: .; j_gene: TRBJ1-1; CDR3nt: TGCGCCAGCAGCCCCGGCGATACGGGATCGGCCACTGAAGCTTTCTTT; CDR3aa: CASSPGDTGSATEAFF
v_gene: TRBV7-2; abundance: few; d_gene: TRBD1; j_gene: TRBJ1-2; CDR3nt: TGTGCCAGCAGCTTAAGGACAGGCGGAGGGGATGGCTACACCTTC; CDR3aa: CASSLRTGGGDGYTF
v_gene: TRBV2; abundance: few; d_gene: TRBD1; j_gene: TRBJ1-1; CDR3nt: TGTGCCAGCAGTATTCAGGGGGGAGACACTGAAGCTTTCTTT; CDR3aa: CASSIQGGDTEAFF
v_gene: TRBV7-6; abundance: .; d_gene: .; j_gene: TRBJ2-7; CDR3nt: TGTGCCAGCAGCCCGCGGACAGCCTACGAGCAGTACTTC; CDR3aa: CASSPRTAYEQYF
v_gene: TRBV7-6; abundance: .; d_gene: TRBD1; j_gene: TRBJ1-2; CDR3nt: TGTGCCAGCAGCTTGAGACAGGGGGCTAACTATGGCTACACCTTC; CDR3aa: CASSLRQGANYGYTF
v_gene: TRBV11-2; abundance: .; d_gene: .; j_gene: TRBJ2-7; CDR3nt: TGTGCCAGCAGCTTAGCGAGCCTCGGCGAGCAGTACTTC; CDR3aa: CASSLASLGEQYF
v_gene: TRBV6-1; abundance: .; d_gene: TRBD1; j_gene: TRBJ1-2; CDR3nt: TGTGCCAGCAGTGGACAGGGTGAGAGAACTAACTATGGCTACACCTTC; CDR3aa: CASSGQGERTNYGYTF
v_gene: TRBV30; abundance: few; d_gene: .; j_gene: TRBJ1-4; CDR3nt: TGTGCCTGGGAACAGGCCCTTAATGAAAAACTGTTTTTT; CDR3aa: CAWEQALNEKLFF
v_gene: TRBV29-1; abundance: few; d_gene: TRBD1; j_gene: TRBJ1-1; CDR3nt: TGCAGCACTTGGACAGGGGGCGTGAGTACAGCTTTCTTT; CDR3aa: CSTWTGGVSTAFF
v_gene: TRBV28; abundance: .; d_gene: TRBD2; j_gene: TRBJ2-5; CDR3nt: TGTGCCAGCAGTTTAGTCCCCGGGACTAGCGGGAGGGGGTCACAAGAGACCCAGTACTTC; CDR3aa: CASSLVPGTSGRGSQETQYF
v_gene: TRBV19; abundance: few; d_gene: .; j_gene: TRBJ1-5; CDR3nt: TGTGCCAGTAGGGGACTTGATCAGCCCCAGCATTTT; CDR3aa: CASRGLDQPQHF
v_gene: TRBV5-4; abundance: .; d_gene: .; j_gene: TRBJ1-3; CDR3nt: TGTGCCAGCAGCTTGGCCGGGGGGGAGACCATATATTTT; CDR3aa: CASSLAGGETIYF
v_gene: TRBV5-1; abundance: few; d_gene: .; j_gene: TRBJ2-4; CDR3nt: TGCGCCAGCAGCTTGGGTGGGACTGAAGAAAACATTCAGTACTTC; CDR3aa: CASSLGGTEENIQYF
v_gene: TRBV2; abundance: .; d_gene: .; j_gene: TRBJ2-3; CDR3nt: TGTGCCAGCAGTCTCCGAGATACGCAGTATTTT; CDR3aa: CASSLRDTQYF
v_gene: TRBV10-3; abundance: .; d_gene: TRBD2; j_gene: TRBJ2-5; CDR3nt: TGTGCCATTGGACTAGTCGGGGAGACCCAGTACTTC; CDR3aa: CAIGLVGETQYF
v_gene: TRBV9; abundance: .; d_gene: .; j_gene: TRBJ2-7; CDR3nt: TGTGCCAGCAGCCAGGACAACTCCTACGAGCAGTACTTC; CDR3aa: CASSQDNSYEQYF
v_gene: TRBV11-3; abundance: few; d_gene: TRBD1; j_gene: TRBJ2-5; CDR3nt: TGTGCCAGCAGCTTAGGCAGGGGGCGCGGAAGAGAGACCCAGTACTTC; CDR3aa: CASSLGRGRGRETQYF
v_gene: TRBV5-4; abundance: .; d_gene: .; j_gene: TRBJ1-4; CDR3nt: TGTGCCAGCACTCCCGGAGGGGCCACTAATGAAAAACTGTTTTTT; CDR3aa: CASTPGGATNEKLFF
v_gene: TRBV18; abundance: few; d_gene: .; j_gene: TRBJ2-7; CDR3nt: TGTGCCAGCTCCCCCCAGGGAGGCTACGAGCAGTACTTC; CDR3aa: CASSPQGGYEQYF
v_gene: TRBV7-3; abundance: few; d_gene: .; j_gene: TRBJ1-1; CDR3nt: TGTGCCAGCAGCCCGCAGGGGTACACTGAAGCTTTCTTT; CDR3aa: CASSPQGYTEAFF
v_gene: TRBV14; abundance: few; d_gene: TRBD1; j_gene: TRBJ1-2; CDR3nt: TGTGCCAGCAGTCCTAGACAGGGAGAAGGCTACACCTTC; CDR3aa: CASSPRQGEGYTF
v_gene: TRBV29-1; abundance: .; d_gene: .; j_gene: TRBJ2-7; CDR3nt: TGCAGCGCTCGGACCGGGACTTCAGGCTACGAGCAGTACTTC; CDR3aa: CSARTGTSGYEQYF
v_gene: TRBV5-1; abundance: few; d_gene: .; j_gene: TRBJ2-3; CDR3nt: TGCGCCAGCAGCTTGTTCACAGAACCGATCACAGATACGCAGTATTTT; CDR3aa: CASSLFTEPITDTQYF
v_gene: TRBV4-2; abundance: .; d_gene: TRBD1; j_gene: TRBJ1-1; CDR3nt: TGTGCCAGCAGTCCCACAGGGGCGAACACTGAAGCTTTCTTT; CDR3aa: CASSPTGANTEAFF
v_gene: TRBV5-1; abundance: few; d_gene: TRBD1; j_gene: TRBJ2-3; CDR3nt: TGCGCCAGCAGCTCGGGACAGGGTGAAAGCACAGATACGCAGTATTTT; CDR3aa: CASSSGQGESTDTQYF
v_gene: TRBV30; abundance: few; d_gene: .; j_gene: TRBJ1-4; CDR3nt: TGTGCCTGGAGTCTCCCTGGGACCGGCGGGAGTAAACTGTTTTTT; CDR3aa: CAWSLPGTGGSKLFF
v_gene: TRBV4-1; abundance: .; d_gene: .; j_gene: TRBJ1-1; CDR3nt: TGCGCCAGCAGCCACCACAGGGTAAGCCAAATTCCTGAAGCTTTCTTT; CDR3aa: CASSHHRVSQIPEAFF
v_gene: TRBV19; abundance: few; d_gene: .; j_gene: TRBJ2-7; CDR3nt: TGTGCCAGTAGACAGGGCTACGAGCAGTACTTC; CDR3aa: CASRQGYEQYF
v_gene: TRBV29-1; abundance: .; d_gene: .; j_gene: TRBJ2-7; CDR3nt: TGCAGCGTGACTAACCATCCCCCCTACGAGCAGTACTTC; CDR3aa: CSVTNHPPYEQYF
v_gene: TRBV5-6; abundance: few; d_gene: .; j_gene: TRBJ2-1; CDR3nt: TGTGCCAGCAGCGTAATCAATGAGCAGTTCTTC; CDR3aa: CASSVINEQFF
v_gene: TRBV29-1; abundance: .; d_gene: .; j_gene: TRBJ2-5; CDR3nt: TGCAGCGTTGAAGCGGGTAACGGCCAAGAGACCCAGTACTTC; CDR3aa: CSVEAGNGQETQYF
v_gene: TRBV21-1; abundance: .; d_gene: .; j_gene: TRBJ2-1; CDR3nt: TGTGCCAGCAGCGTTTCCGGGACAGGGGGCAAAGGGCAGTTCTTC; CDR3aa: CASSVSGTGGKGQFF
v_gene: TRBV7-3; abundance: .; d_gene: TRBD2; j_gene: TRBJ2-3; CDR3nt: TGTGCCAGCAGCTTTCAAGCGGGACTCCCCAGCACAGATACGCAGTATTTT; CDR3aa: CASSFQAGLPSTDTQYF
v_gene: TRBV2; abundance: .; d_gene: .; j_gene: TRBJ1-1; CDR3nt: TGTGCCAGCAGTGAAGCGGAGGGGAATGAAGCTTTCTTT; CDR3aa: CASSEAEGNEAFF
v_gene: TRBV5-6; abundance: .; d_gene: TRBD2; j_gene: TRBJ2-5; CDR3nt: TGTGCCAGCAGCTTGGCCGGGGGGCAAGAGACCCAGTACTTC; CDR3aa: CASSLAGGQETQYF
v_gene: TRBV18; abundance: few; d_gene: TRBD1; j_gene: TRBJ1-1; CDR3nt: TGTGCCAGCTCACTTTGGACAGGGGGAGCTGAAGCTTTCTTT; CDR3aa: CASSLWTGGAEAFF
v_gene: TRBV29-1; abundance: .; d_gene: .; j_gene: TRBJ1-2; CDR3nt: TGCAGCGTTGAAGACAGGGACTATGGCTACACCTTC; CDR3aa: CSVEDRDYGYTF
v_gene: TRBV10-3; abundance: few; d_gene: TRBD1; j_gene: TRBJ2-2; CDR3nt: TGTGCCATCAGTGCCTCCTGGGGACAGGGAAACACCGGGGAGCTGTTTTTT; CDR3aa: CAISASWGQGNTGELFF
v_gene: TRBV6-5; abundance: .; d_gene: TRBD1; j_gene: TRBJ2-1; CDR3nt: TGTGCCAGCAGCTCCGGGACAGGGTTCTACAATGAGCAGTTCTTC; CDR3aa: CASSSGTGFYNEQFF
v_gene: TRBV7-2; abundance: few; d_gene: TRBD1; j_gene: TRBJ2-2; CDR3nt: TGTGCCAGCGATGCGTCCGGGACAGGGAACACCGGGGAGCTGTTTTTT; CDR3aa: CASDASGTGNTGELFF
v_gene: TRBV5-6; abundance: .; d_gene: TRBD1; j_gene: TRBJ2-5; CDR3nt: TGTGCCAGCAGCCCACGGGACAGGGAAGAGACCCAGTACTTC; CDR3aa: CASSPRDREETQYF
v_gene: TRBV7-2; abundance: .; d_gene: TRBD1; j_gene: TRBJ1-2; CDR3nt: TGTGCCAGCAGCCCGGGGACAGGGCACTATGGCTACACCTTC; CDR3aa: CASSPGTGHYGYTF